Listed below are T cell receptor beta chains from one sample, sequenced in a study of T cell responses to AZD1222 COVID-19 vaccine. Assay: immunoSEQ multiplex PCR; the TCRdb copy retains only in-frame clones and omits some. This table has fewer than 150,000 clones, approximately 94% appearing once. The sample consisted of peripheral blood, taken 28 days after the second AZD1222 dose. The source is an adult who received the AZD1222 COVID-19 vaccine. Each CDR3 is given with its conserved first and last residue. Fields, in order: clone size, D gene, V gene, J gene, CDR3 DNA, CDR3 protein. D genes are given only for firm matches. Size values are once, few and many counts, or a class for expanded clones, and some rows have none.

.	TRBD1	TRBV7-6	TRBJ2-7	TGTGCCAGCAGCAGAGGGACAGCTCACTCCTACGAGCAGTACTTC	CASSRGTAHSYEQYF
.	.	TRBV7-2	TRBJ2-1	TGTGCCAGCAGCTTCCTGAAGATCGGTTTGGATGAGCAGTTCTTC	CASSFLKIGLDEQFF
.	.	TRBV21-1	TRBJ1-1	TGTGCCAGCAGTTTATTTGGCGGGCGGAACACTGAAGCTTTCTTT	CASSLFGGRNTEAFF
.	.	TRBV14	TRBJ1-2	TGTGCCAGCAGCCACCGGTCTTTTGGCACAGGTTCCCCTCCGAATGGCTACACCTTC	CASSHRSFGTGSPPNGYTF
.	.	TRBV5-1	TRBJ2-7	TGCGCCAGCAGCTTGCAAGGGTCCTCCTACGAGCAGTACTTC	CASSLQGSSYEQYF
once	.	TRBV24-1	TRBJ2-5	TGTGCGACAGCGGCGCGGGGAGAAGAGACCCAGTACTTC	CATAARGEETQYF
.	.	TRBV28	TRBJ2-5	TGTGCCTCCCGCAGGCAAGAGACCCAGTACTTC	CASRRQETQYF
.	.	TRBV2	TRBJ2-7	TGTGCCAGCAGTGGATTTTACGAGCAGTACTTC	CASSGFYEQYF
once	.	TRBV19	TRBJ1-2	TGTGCCAGTAGTAACGGAGGAGGCTACACCTTC	CASSNGGGYTF
.	.	TRBV11-2	TRBJ2-5	TGTGCCAGCAGCTTAGATCTAGAGGTGAAGACCCAGTACTTC	CASSLDLEVKTQYF
once	TRBD2	TRBV5-1	TRBJ2-1	TGCGCCAGCAGCTTGGGGCTAGCGGGGGTGGACAATGAGCAGTTCTTC	CASSLGLAGVDNEQFF
.	.	TRBV3-1/TRBV3-2	TRBJ1-4	TGTGCCAGCAGCCGCCTACCGGACATCCGGGGGGAAAAACTGTTTTTT	CASSRLPDIRGEKLFF
.	.	TRBV5-6	TRBJ2-5	TGTGCCAGCAGCTTGGACGGAATCCAAGAGACCCAGTACTTC	CASSLDGIQETQYF
.	TRBD2	TRBV7-9	TRBJ2-3	TGTGCCAGCAGCTCTTGGACTAGCGGGAACGGGGATACGCAGTATTTT	CASSSWTSGNGDTQYF
once	TRBD1	TRBV15	TRBJ2-7	TGTGCCACCAGCAGAGTAGGACAGGGGTACGAGCAGTACTTC	CATSRVGQGYEQYF
.	.	TRBV18	TRBJ1-4	TGTGCCAGCTCACCCGGTGTCGTCGAAAAACTGTTTTTT	CASSPGVVEKLFF
.	TRBD1	TRBV29-1	TRBJ1-4	TGCAGCGTTGGGCAGGGGGCTCCTGCAACTAATGAAAAACTGTTTTTT	CSVGQGAPATNEKLFF
.	.	TRBV6-5	TRBJ1-6	TGTGCCAGCAGACCCGATGGGAATTCACCCCTCCACTTT	CASRPDGNSPLHF
.	.	TRBV28	TRBJ1-5	TGTGCCAGCAGTTTGTGGGGTCAGCCCCAGCATTTT	CASSLWGQPQHF
.	TRBD1	TRBV15	TRBJ2-2	TGTGCCACCAGCAGAGTCAGGGGGTCGAACACCGGGGAGCTGTTTTTT	CATSRVRGSNTGELFF
.	.	TRBV19	TRBJ1-5	TGTGCCAGTAGTCCTTCGGAGGGGGTCGGCAATCAGCCCCAGCATTTT	CASSPSEGVGNQPQHF
once	.	TRBV27	TRBJ2-6	TGTGCCAGCAGCAAGCAGGGTTCCGTCTCTGGGGCCAACGTCCTGACTTTC	CASSKQGSVSGANVLTF
.	TRBD2	TRBV2	TRBJ2-5	TGTGCCAGCAGTGGGACTAGCGTACCCGCGACCCAGTACTTC	CASSGTSVPATQYF
.	.	TRBV19	TRBJ1-1	TGTGCCAGTAGCCCGAGTCAGAACACTGAAGCTTTCTTT	CASSPSQNTEAFF
.	TRBD1	TRBV7-2	TRBJ1-1	TGTGCCAGCAGCTTAGCGGGACAGGGAAACACTGAAGCTTTCTTT	CASSLAGQGNTEAFF
.	.	TRBV30	TRBJ2-7	TGTGCCTGGAGTAACGGGATAGGCTCCTACGAGCAGTACTTC	CAWSNGIGSYEQYF
.	.	TRBV20-1	TRBJ2-5	TGCAGTGCTAGTGAGGCCTCTAAGCCCGGAGAGACCCAGTACTTC	CSASEASKPGETQYF
.	TRBD1	TRBV7-9	TRBJ1-1	TGTGCCAGCAGCTCGACAGGGGAGGACACTGAAGCTTTCTTT	CASSSTGEDTEAFF
.	TRBD2	TRBV14	TRBJ2-7	TGTGCCAGCAGCTACGGGACTAGCCGTCTCGAGCAGTACTTC	CASSYGTSRLEQYF
.	.	TRBV2	TRBJ2-3	TGTGCCAGCAGTGGCCCATTTACAGATACGCAGTATTTT	CASSGPFTDTQYF
.	TRBD1	TRBV5-6	TRBJ2-7	TGTGCCAGCAGCTCAACGGGACAGGGAAACGAGCAGTACTTC	CASSSTGQGNEQYF
.	TRBD2	TRBV7-8	TRBJ2-2	TGTGCCAGCAGCCAACATCTAGCGGGGGCCAAGACCGGGGAGCTGTTTTTT	CASSQHLAGAKTGELFF
once	TRBD2	TRBV6-5	TRBJ2-3	TGTGCCAGCAGTTACACGGGGACTAATCCAGATACGCAGTATTTT	CASSYTGTNPDTQYF
.	.	TRBV15	TRBJ1-1	TGTGCCACCAGCGGACTCGGGGGAACCTATGAAGCTTTCTTT	CATSGLGGTYEAFF
few	TRBD2	TRBV10-1	TRBJ2-7	TGCGCCAGCAGTGGGACCGGTTGGAGCGGGAGGGCCGCGAAAACCTCCTACGAGCAGTACTTC	CASSGTGWSGRAAKTSYEQYF
.	TRBD2	TRBV27	TRBJ2-1	TGTGCCAGCAGTTTTGGTAGCGGGAGTTACTCCTACAATGAGCAGTTCTTC	CASSFGSGSYSYNEQFF
.	.	TRBV7-2	TRBJ1-6	TGTGCCAGCAGCCCCCCCGGGTACCCCCTCCACTTT	CASSPPGYPLHF
once	.	TRBV10-1	TRBJ1-3	TGCGCCAGCAGTGAAAGGGACATCGAAAACGTCTCTGGAAACACCATATATTTT	CASSERDIENVSGNTIYF
once	TRBD1	TRBV5-1	TRBJ1-1	TGCGCCAGCAGCTTCCTAGGGGGCAACACTGAAGCTTTCTTT	CASSFLGGNTEAFF
.	TRBD1	TRBV19	TRBJ2-3	TGTGCCAGTACCGCGAGGACAGGACCTGGCACAGATACGCAGTATTTT	CASTARTGPGTDTQYF
.	TRBD1	TRBV6-5	TRBJ1-5	TGTGCCAGCAGGCAGGACAGGGACCACCCCCAGCATTTT	CASRQDRDHPQHF
.	.	TRBV6-1	TRBJ1-3	TGTGCCAGCAGTGAAGGGTACTCTGGAAACACCATATATTTT	CASSEGYSGNTIYF
.	TRBD2	TRBV11-2	TRBJ2-7	TGTGCCAGCAGCTTAGTAGGCGGGAGCTTATCCTACGAGCAGTACTTC	CASSLVGGSLSYEQYF
few	.	TRBV4-1	TRBJ1-6	TGCGCCAGCAGCCTTGGGCCCCTGAATTCACCCCTCCACTTT	CASSLGPLNSPLHF
.	.	TRBV11-2	TRBJ2-5	TGTGCCAGCAGCTTGGGAGGCACGGAGACCCAGTACTTC	CASSLGGTETQYF
.	TRBD1	TRBV7-2	TRBJ1-5	TGTGCCAGCAGCTTAGCCCCACAGGGGCTGAGCAATCAGCCCCAGCATTTT	CASSLAPQGLSNQPQHF
.	.	TRBV10-2	TRBJ1-3	TGCGCCAGCAGTGGGATTAGCGGATCTGGAAACACCATATATTTT	CASSGISGSGNTIYF
.	.	TRBV5-1	TRBJ1-4	TGCGCCAGCAGCTCCCGGGACCCTAATGAAAAACTGTTTTTT	CASSSRDPNEKLFF
.	.	TRBV6-2/TRBV6-3	TRBJ1-2	TGTGCCAGCAGTTTATCCGGGTATGGCTACACCTTC	CASSLSGYGYTF
.	.	TRBV30	TRBJ1-1	TGTGCCTGGAGCCGAGACAGTCACACTGAAGCTTTCTTT	CAWSRDSHTEAFF
.	.	TRBV6-5	TRBJ2-7	TGTGCCAGCAGTTACCAGGAGGAATCCCCCTCCTACGAGCAGTACTTC	CASSYQEESPSYEQYF
.	.	TRBV28	TRBJ1-6	TGTGCCAGCAGCCAGGGGCCAACTACCCTCCACTTT	CASSQGPTTLHF
.	TRBD1	TRBV29-1	TRBJ2-7	TGCAGCGTTTCACAGGGGAACGAGCAGTACTTC	CSVSQGNEQYF